The 2 T cell receptor beta chains below were found in one sample sequenced in a study of identical twins. TCRdb reanalysed the 5' RACE reads using MiXCR and keeps one entry per CDR3 protein. The sample holds 700,000 to 950,000 distinct CDR3 sequences; 10% to 15% are singletons and the top ten take about 1.5%. The same specimen was also included in a second study, on yellow fever vaccine responses in identical twins.

The sample consisted of PBMCs. Receptor source: a woman aged 18 to 35 in good health.

On this clonotype itself: The germline gene is not matched at one end of the junction; a read error may be the cause. The rearrangement uses TRBV12-3 or TRBV12-4 and TRBJ2-3; TRBD2 aligns across 9 bases. CDR3 length: 18 amino acids. The CDR3: CASCLALRGLALGDTQYF. Here the CDR3 DNA reads TGTGCCAGCTGTTTAGCGCTAAGGGGACTAGCTTTAGGAGATACGCAGTATTTT.

The chain recombines TRBV4-1 with TRBJ2-1; 12 bases agree with TRBD2. V lost 5 bases to trimming and J lost 2 bases; unmatched junction nucleotides: 7. This CDR3 is built from 17 residues. The germline V gene encodes CDR1 MGHRA and CDR2 YSYEKL. The CDR3 DNA sequence: TGCGCCAGCAGCTTTGATGGACTAGCGGGGCCCTACAATGAGCAGTTCTTC. It translates to CASSFDGLAGPYNEQFF.